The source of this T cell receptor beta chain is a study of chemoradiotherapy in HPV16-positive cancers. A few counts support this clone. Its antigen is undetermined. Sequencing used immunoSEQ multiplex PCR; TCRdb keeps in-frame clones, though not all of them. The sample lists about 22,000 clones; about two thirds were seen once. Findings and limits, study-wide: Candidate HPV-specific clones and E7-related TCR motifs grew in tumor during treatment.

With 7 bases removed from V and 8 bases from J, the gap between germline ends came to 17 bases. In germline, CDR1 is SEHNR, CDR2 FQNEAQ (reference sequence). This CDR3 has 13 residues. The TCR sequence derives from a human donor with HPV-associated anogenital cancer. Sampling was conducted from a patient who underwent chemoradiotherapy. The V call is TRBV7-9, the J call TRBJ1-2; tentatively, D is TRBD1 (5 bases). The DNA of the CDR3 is TGTGCCAGCACCAGGGCGGCTCTCGGGGGCTACACCTTC. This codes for CASTRAALGGYTF.